This T cell receptor (beta chain) appears in the sequencing data of a study of T-cell reconstitution after alpha-beta-depleted transplantation in children (dated by TCRdb to the mid-2010s). In terms of the full investigation: Using TCR repertoire profiling, the study quantitatively followed how T-cell immune reconstitution unfolded in children after TCRalphabeta/CD19-depleted allogeneic hematopoietic cell transplantation. General findings and caveats noted by the study authors: The frequencies of hyperexpanded clones fell over the following months, and after one year, T-cell counts and TCRbeta diversity were mostly attributed to newly produced T cells. The apparently early recovery of alphabetaT-cell counts about two months after transplant reportedly depended on only several hundred rapidly expanded clones that came from non-depleted graft cells. In some patients, the high TCRbeta diversity seen at day 60 was put down to recipient T cells and intrathymic progenitors that had survived conditioning.

Read against the paper, the sample's time point label means: day 60 (about 2 months) after transplantation. Read against the paper, the sample's treatment or condition label means: allogeneic hematopoietic cell transplantation with graft depleted of TCRalphabeta T cells and CD19 B cells. Transplant recipients were children who received TCRalphabeta/CD19-depleted allogeneic hematopoietic cell grafts. The CDR3 starts with the cysteine, ends with the phenylalanine, and has 15 residues. Only the CDR3 portion is preserved as DNA: 45 bases, with reading frame beginning at the first base. CDR1 and CDR2 were assigned from the germline V gene as MNHEY and SVGAGI. V and J are truncated by 4 bases and 0 bases respectively, leaving an intervening sequence of 13 bases. To prepare the library, PCR was applied. TCRdb records Illumina HiSeq 2500 as the sequencer. To normalize quantification of the TCRbeta repertoire, the TCR libraries were built with molecular barcoding that relied on unique molecular identifiers. In-frame beta chains were kept once TCRdb had trimmed the public reads at Q25 with fastp and called clones with MiXCR. Each CDR3 protein appears once, grouped with its most common genes and DNA. In this sample the table shows around 25,000 distinct CDR3 sequences, 15% to 20% of which occur a single time. The top ten clones comprise 35% of the sample.

This clonotype was recorded many times. What this receptor recognizes is not known. Qualities for individual bases were not recorded, and no much larger clone is one base off. Source: PBMCs, mostly from graft donor cells, taken 60 days after TCRalphabeta/CD19-depleted stem cell transplant. This sequence uses TRBV6-5 and TRBJ2-7; the D segment cannot be called with confidence. The TCR sequence derives from a male patient between 2 and 10 years old who had a stem cell transplant for acute lymphoblastic leukemia, so the T cells may come from the graft donor. The CDR3: CASSSPSLNSYEQYF. The DNA is as follows: TGTGCCAGCAGTTCCCCGAGCCTTAACTCCTACGAGCAGTACTTC.